The 32 T cell receptor beta chains below come from one sample, sequenced in a study of blood T cells in healthy people across ages. Next came a second PCR, run for roughly 6 to 11 cycles, which used a sample-barcoded 5' primer along with a J-beta primer mix. TCRdb called the 5' RACE reads again in MiXCR, with one record for every CDR3 protein. The table shows about 780,000 distinct CDR3 sequences, with 35% to 60% occurring only once. Sequencing was carried out using blood. Receptors were obtained from a man older than 75 in good health.

A few counts support this clonotype. This chain uses TRBV4-1 with TRBJ2-5; 10 bases line up with TRBD2. The tail of the sequence fits TRBJ2-7 better, so the J call may be wrong. Germline V gene lookup returns CDR1 MGHRA and CDR2 YSYEKL. The CDR3 has 14 amino acids. CDR3 nucleotides: TGCGCCAGCAGCCAAGACCTAGCGGGAGCCGAGCAGTACTTC. Its protein product is CASSQDLAGAEQYF.

The CDR3 DNA reads as TGTGCCAGCAGCCCACCGACAGGGGGGTTTGAGACCCAGTACTTC. This codes for CASSPPTGGFETQYF. The rearrangement uses TRBV28 and TRBJ2-5; 9 nucleotides line up with TRBD1. CDR1 and CDR2 (germline): MDHEN, SYDVKM. V lost 6 bases, J lost 5 bases, and 10 bases stayed unmatched. The CDR3 is made up of 15 amino acids.

With regard to this clonotype: A much larger clone lies a single base off, so this may be a read error. The chain links TRBV29-1 to TRBJ2-7; D ambiguous. This CDR3 comprises 11 residues. Germline V CDR1 and CDR2: SQVTM, ANQGSEA. Trimming took off 5 bases at V and 2 bases at J, with 7 bases between the two ends. Written as DNA, the CDR3 is TGCAGCGTTAAAGGCCCCTACGAGCAGTACTTC. Translation: CSVKGPYEQYF.

This clonotype came up a few times. V and J are TRBV5-1 and TRBJ2-7; D is ambiguous. The ends were cut back, 0 bases at V and 6 bases at J, with 13 bases in the middle. The CDR3 totals 14 residues. CDR1 is SGHRS and CDR2 is YFSETQ in the germline V gene. The DNA of the CDR3 is TGCGCCAGCAGCTTGGAATTTTCCAGAGGCGAGCAGTACTTC. This gives the protein CASSLEFSRGEQYF.

Only one count was recorded for this clonotype. The CDR3 spells CASSLATLAGVEQYF. In DNA, the CDR3 is TGCGCCAGCAGCTTGGCCACACTAGCGGGAGTCGAGCAGTACTTC. This rearrangement joins TRBV5-1 to TRBJ2-7; TRBD2 matches at 11 bases. Germline CDR1 SGHRS, CDR2 YFSETQ. The CDR3 is made up of 15 amino acids. V was clipped by 0 bases and J by 6 bases; unmatched bases: 5.

The sample holds many counts of this clonotype. The chain couples TRBV7-2 to TRBJ2-1; 11 bases match TRBD2. This CDR3 is 16 amino acids long. The germline CDR1 and CDR2 sequences are SGHTA and FQGNSA. The ends lost 1 base at V and 9 bases at J; junction bases unmatched: 8. CDR3 bases: TGTGCCAGCAGCTTAGAACTAGCGGGAGTCCAAAGTGAGCAGTTCTTC. Translating gives CASSLELAGVQSEQFF. The full variable domain, completed using reference TRBV7-2 and TRBJ2-1, is GAGVSQSPSNKVTEKGKDVELRCDPISGHTALYWYRQSLGQGLEFLIYFQGNSAPDKSGLPSDRFSAERTGGSVSTLTIQRTQQEDSAVYLCASSLELAGVQSEQFFGPGTRLTVL.

The chain uses TRBV6-6 and TRBJ2-2; possible D gene TRBD2, 6 bases. Trimming took off 2 bases at V and 1 base at J, with 14 bases between the two ends. From germline, CDR1 is MNHNY and CDR2 SVGAGI (reference sequence). The CDR3 sequence is 17 residues long. The CDR3 coding sequence is TGTGCCAGCAGTTACACACGGGACTCCGGGAACACCGGGGAGCTGTTTTTT. Its translation: CASSYTRDSGNTGELFF.

V usage is TRBV9 and J usage is TRBJ2-7; possible D gene TRBD2, 6 bases. The germline V gene has CDR1 SGDLS and CDR2 YYNGEE. The CDR3 is 14 residues long. V was cut by 0 bases and J by 3 bases, with 10 bases left in between. This CDR3 reads CASSVGFGGYEQYF. CDR3 in DNA: TGTGCCAGCAGCGTAGGTTTCGGGGGCTACGAGCAGTACTTC. The whole variable domain, filled in from reference TRBV9 and TRBJ2-7, reads DSGVTQTPKHLITATGQRVTLRCSPRSGDLSVYWYQQSLDQGLQFLIQYYNGEERAKGNILERFSAQQFPDLHSELNLSSLELGDSALYFCASSVGFGGYEQYFGPGTRLTVT.

In this sample, this clonotype turned up a few times. In nucleotides, the CDR3 is TGTGCCAGGAGGCGCGGGGAACGGGGCGAGCAGTACTTC. Protein product: CARRRGERGEQYF. The rearrangement joins TRBV27 to TRBJ2-7; TRBD2 is a possible D gene (6 bases). This CDR3 spans 13 amino acids. Trimming removed 9 bases at V and 6 bases at J, with 18 bases between. Germline-derived CDR1 and CDR2 are MNHEY and SMNVEV (reference sequence).

The V gene is TRBV7-6, the J gene TRBJ2-1, with 14 bases fitting TRBD2. Germline lookup yields CDR1 SGHVS and CDR2 FNYEAQ. V lost 6 bases to trimming and J lost 4 bases; unmatched junction nucleotides: 17. The CDR3 consists of 20 residues. For the CDR3, the DNA is TGTGCCAGCAGACGGACCGGGACTAGCGGGAGTGATCACTTATACAATGAGCAGTTCTTC. Its translation is CASRRTGTSGSDHLYNEQFF.

The chain is built from TRBV7-2 and TRBJ2-4; 12 nucleotides match TRBD2. The germline V gene has CDR1 SGHTA and CDR2 FQGNSA. The V segment lost 5 bases and the J segment 3 bases; nucleotides outside the gene matches: 14. The CDR3 loop spans 19 amino acids. CDR3 sequence reads: CASSKRGLAGSEVKNIQYF. The CDR3 bases are TGTGCCAGCAGCAAGCGCGGACTAGCGGGATCGGAGGTCAAAAACATTCAGTACTTC.

This clonotype was seen only a few times. This rearrangement joins TRBV7-8 to TRBJ2-3; 11 nucleotides agree with TRBD2. Losses at the gene ends were 5 bases for V and 9 bases for J; bases not matched to a gene: 19. CDR1 is SGHVS and CDR2 is FQNEAQ in the germline V gene. CDR3 length: 18 residues. The CDR3 spells CASSLVVAGGLPSGTQYF. The CDR3 DNA sequence: TGTGCCAGCAGCCTCGTAGTAGCGGGAGGGTTACCCTCGGGGACGCAGTATTTT.

This clonotype was detected only once. V gene TRBV27 combines with J gene TRBJ2-7, with 8 nucleotides matching TRBD1. The CDR3 loop spans 15 amino acids. Trimming at V came to 5 bases and at J to 2 bases, leaving 8 bases not matched to a gene. Germline V gene lookup returns CDR1 MNHEY and CDR2 SMNVEV (reference sequence). CDR3 protein: CASSRQGFSPYEQYF. CDR3 nucleotide sequence: TGTGCCAGCAGTAGACAGGGGTTTAGCCCCTACGAGCAGTACTTC.

V and J are TRBV25-1 and TRBJ2-7; D gene ambiguous. CDR3 length equals 14 residues. Germline assignment: CDR1 MGHDK and CDR2 SYGVNS. The germline V and J ends were trimmed by 6 bases and 1 base, with 13 bases remaining between them. The CDR3 DNA sequence: TGTGCCAGCAGCAAGCAACAAGCATCCTACGAGCAGTACTTC. This gives the protein CASSKQQASYEQYF.

This chain joins TRBV7-3 and TRBJ2-1; tentatively, D is TRBD1 (6 bases). V was clipped by 0 bases and J by 7 bases, with 10 bases between them. The V gene's germline CDR1 is SGHTA and CDR2 FQGTGA. The CDR3 runs 14 residues. The chain's CDR3 is CASSLTRGGNEQFF. CDR3 sequence (DNA): TGTGCCAGCAGCTTAACCAGGGGTGGGAATGAGCAGTTCTTC.

This clonotype was seen at least ten times. The J gene is TRBJ2-1, the V gene TRBV14, with 9 bases fitting TRBD2. This CDR3 spans 15 amino acids. V lost 5 bases and J lost 8; bases outside the gene matches: 10. Germline CDR1 and CDR2: SGHDN and FVKESK. CDR3 bases: TGTGCCAGCAGCTATCTTAGCGGGAGTGGAGATGAGCAGTTCTTC. This translates into CASSYLSGSGDEQFF.

The rearrangement uses TRBV7-2 and TRBJ2-1, with no clear D. The J call may be in error: the DNA end matches TRBJ2-7 better. The CDR3 length is 13 residues. CDR1 is SGHTA and CDR2 is FQGNSA in the germline V gene. The CDR3 coding sequence is TGTGCCAGCAGCTCCGGGCAATTCAATGAGCAGTACTTC. Amino acids: CASSSGQFNEQYF.

Many counts were recorded for this clonotype. The V call is TRBV29-1, the J call TRBJ2-3; 7 bases agree with TRBD2. In germline, CDR1 is SQVTM, CDR2 ANQGSEA. The CDR3 runs to 14 residues. Unmatched junction bases numbered 7, after V lost 7 bases and J lost 0 bases. The CDR3, as DNA: TGCAGCGAATCCTCACTAGCGAGCACAGATACGCAGTATTTT. It codes for CSESSLASTDTQYF.

The chain carries TRBV20-1 and TRBJ2-4; D possibly corresponds to TRBD1 (5 bases). In germline, CDR1 is DFQATT, CDR2 SNEGSKA (reference sequence). CDR3 size: 12 residues. Trimming left V 5 bases short and J 6 bases short, with 11 bases between. CDR3 nucleotides: TGCAGTGCTGCAGGACAACCAAACATTCAGTACTTC. Its translation is CSAAGQPNIQYF.

This clonotype is a singleton in its sample. This chain joins TRBV15 and TRBJ1-2, with D possibly matching TRBD1 (5 bases). V lost 0 bases to trimming and J lost 3 bases, with 11 bases between them. Germline assignment: CDR1 LNHNV and CDR2 YYDKDF (reference sequence). The length of the CDR3 is 15 residues. In nucleotides, the CDR3 is TGTGCCACCAGCAGAGATTCAGGGATGGACTATGGCTACACCTTC. Residues: CATSRDSGMDYGYTF.

The chain joins TRBV7-9 to TRBJ1-1; no definite D call. The CDR3 totals 14 residues. The V gene lost 4 bases and the J gene lost 1 base, with 10 bases spanning the gap. The germline gives CDR1 SEHNR, CDR2 FQNEAQ (reference sequence). The CDR3 region is CASSYPSRNTEAFF. CDR3 DNA: TGTGCCAGCAGCTACCCAAGTCGGAACACTGAAGCTTTCTTT.

This clonotype appeared a few times. The chain is built from TRBV27 and TRBJ2-1; D is uncertain. The CDR3 runs to 12 residues. Trimming took off 10 bases at V and 9 bases at J, with 16 bases between the two ends. From germline, CDR1 is MNHEY and CDR2 SMNVEV (reference sequence). For the CDR3, the DNA is TGTGCCACGCAATCAGGTTACGGTGAGCAGTTCTTC. The encoded protein is CATQSGYGEQFF.

The rearrangement uses TRBV15 and TRBJ1-5; D remains unclear. V shed 5 bases and J shed 4 bases, with 6 bases lying between them. The V gene's germline CDR1 is LNHNV and CDR2 YYDKDF (reference sequence). The CDR3 extends over 12 amino acids. The CDR3, as DNA: TGTGCCACCAGCGGGGAGAATCAGCCCCAGCATTTT. Encoded protein: CATSGENQPQHF.

The chain combines TRBV6-5 with TRBJ2-3; TRBD2 matches at 7 bases. The trim removed 2 bases at V and 4 bases at J, leaving 12 bases unmatched. Germline values: CDR1 MNHEY, CDR2 SVGAGI. The CDR3 extends over 17 amino acids. The CDR3 region is CASSYLGGGRGADTQYF. The CDR3 DNA reads TGTGCCAGCAGTTACCTTGGAGGCGGGAGAGGGGCAGATACGCAGTATTTT.

The V and J genes are TRBV9 and TRBJ2-3; D is ambiguous. There are 13 residues in the CDR3. Trimming shortened V by 2 bases and J by 2 bases, and 6 bases separated the two germline ends. Germline CDR1 is SGDLS and CDR2 is YYNGEE. The CDR3 is CASSVSFTDTQYF. CDR3 DNA: TGTGCCAGCAGCGTCTCGTTCACAGATACGCAGTATTTT.

This clonotype was seen a few times. The rearrangement uses TRBV28 and TRBJ2-7; D gene uncertain. Germline assignment: CDR1 MDHEN and CDR2 SYDVKM. Trimming left V 2 bases short and J 2 bases short, with 19 bases between. CDR3 length: 17 residues. DNA for the CDR3: TGTGCCAGCAGTTTAGGTCGAGGTCGGCAGTTCACCTACGAGCAGTACTTC. This codes for CASSLGRGRQFTYEQYF.

Comment on this clonotype: At one of its ends the junction is not consistent with the germline gene, which may arise from a read error. This chain uses TRBV20-1 with TRBJ2-3; 9 nucleotides agree with TRBD2. The CDR3 consists of 15 residues. CDR1 and CDR2 from the germline V gene are DFQATT and SNEGSKA (reference sequence). The CDR3 DNA reads TGCAGTGCCGTTAGGACTAGCGTAAGCACAGGTACGCAGTATTTT. Its protein is CSAVRTSVSTGTQYF.

In regard to this clonotype: At one end, the junction sequence differs from germline, possibly due to a read error. The chain carries TRBV29-1 and TRBJ2-7; 9 bases line up with TRBD1. The V gene's germline CDR1 is SQVTM and CDR2 ANQGSEA. The CDR3 loop spans 13 amino acids. The CDR3 protein is CSVEDRTGDERYF. Here the CDR3 DNA reads TGCAGCGTTGAAGACAGGACAGGGGACGAGCGGTACTTC.

Note on this clonotype: The CDR3 ends on some other residue instead of the conserved phenylalanine or tryptophan, so this is likely a read error. The chain has TRBV6-6 and TRBJ2-4, with 13 bases aligning to TRBD2. The CDR3 length is 16 residues. Germline CDR1 MNHNY, CDR2 SVGAGI (reference sequence). Trimming removed 4 bases from V and 3 bases from J; junction bases left unmatched: 3. In DNA form, the CDR3 reads TGTGCCAGCAGTTGGGGACTAGCGGGGCGCAAAAACATTCAGTACATC. It yields the protein CASSWGLAGRKNIQYI.

This clonotype was counted ten times or more. The chain links TRBV12-3 or TRBV12-4 to TRBJ1-5, with TRBD1 identical over 8 bases. The ends lost 6 bases at V and 3 bases at J; junction bases unmatched: 7. The CDR3 consists of 15 residues. DNA of the CDR3: TGTGCCAGCAGCTTAACAGGGGGGTCCAATCAGCCCCAGCATTTT. Its translation is CASSLTGGSNQPQHF.

This chain uses TRBV10-3 with TRBJ2-6; TRBD1 matches 12 bases. J was trimmed by 0 bases and V by 6 bases; bases with no gene match: 12. The CDR3 length is 20 residues. Per germline, CDR1 ENHRY and CDR2 SYGVKD. CDR3 sequence reads: CAIRGGQGAVLNSGANVLTF. The CDR3 region has the DNA TGTGCCATCAGGGGGGGACAGGGGGCGGTGCTAAACTCTGGGGCCAACGTCCTGACTTTC.

CDR3 loop: CASSLGTGAANYGYTF. CDR3 bases: TGTGCCAGCAGTTTAGGGACAGGGGCCGCGAACTATGGCTACACCTTC. The rearrangement uses TRBV28 and TRBJ1-2; 10 positions agree with TRBD1. The CDR3 length is 16 residues. The V segment lost 2 bases and the J segment 2 bases; nucleotides outside the gene matches: 5. The germline V gene has CDR1 MDHEN and CDR2 SYDVKM.